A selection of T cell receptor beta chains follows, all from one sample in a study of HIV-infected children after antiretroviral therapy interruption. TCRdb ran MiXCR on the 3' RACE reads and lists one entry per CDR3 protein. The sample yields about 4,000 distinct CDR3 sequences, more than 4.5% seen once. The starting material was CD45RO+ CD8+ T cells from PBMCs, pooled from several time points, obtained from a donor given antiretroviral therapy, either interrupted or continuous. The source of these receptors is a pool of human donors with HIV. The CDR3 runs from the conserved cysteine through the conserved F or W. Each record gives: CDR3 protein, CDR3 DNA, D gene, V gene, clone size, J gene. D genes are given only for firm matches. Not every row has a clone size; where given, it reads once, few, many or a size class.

CDR3: CSVEGGQFYEQYF; DNA: TGCAGCGTTGAAGGGGGTCAATTCTACGAGCAGTACTTC; D: NA; V: TRBV29-1; size: hyperexpanded; J: TRBJ2-7
CDR3: CSARKRVRNNEQFF; DNA: TGCAGTGCTAGAAAGCGGGTTCGGAACAATGAGCAGTTCTTC; D: NA; V: TRBV20-1; size: medium-sized; J: TRBJ2-1
CDR3: CAWNLPLGQGRYNEQFF; DNA: TGTGCCTGGAACCTCCCCCTGGGCCAGGGTCGCTACAATGAGCAGTTCTTC; D: NA; V: TRBV30; size: NA; J: TRBJ2-1
CDR3: CASLAPTGDEQFF; DNA: TGTGCCAGCCTCGCACCCACCGGGGATGAGCAGTTCTTC; D: NA; V: TRBV2; size: many; J: TRBJ2-1
CDR3: CASSWTANTEAFF; DNA: TGTGCCAGCAGTTGGACAGCGAACACTGAAGCTTTCTTT; D: NA; V: TRBV27; size: NA; J: TRBJ1-1
CDR3: CSARPTSGPDYEQFF; DNA: TGCAGTGCTAGACCGACTAGCGGGCCGGATTATGAGCAGTTCTTC; D: TRBD2; V: TRBV20-1; size: many; J: TRBJ2-1
CDR3: CAWSVGGTEAFF; DNA: TGTGCCTGGAGTGTAGGGGGGACTGAAGCTTTCTTT; D: NA; V: TRBV30; size: many; J: TRBJ1-1
CDR3: CAKRTGAEQYF; DNA: TGTGCCAAGAGGACAGGCGCAGAGCAGTACTTC; D: TRBD1; V: TRBV2; size: many; J: TRBJ2-7
CDR3: CASSQERSGGGEDTQYF; DNA: TGTGCCAGCAGCCAAGAGCGAAGCGGGGGGGGGGAAGATACGCAGTATTTT; D: TRBD2; V: TRBV4-2; size: medium-sized; J: TRBJ2-3
CDR3: CASSPTSGGASDYEQYF; DNA: TGTGCCAGCAGCCCAACTAGCGGGGGGGCTAGCGACTACGAGCAGTACTTC; D: TRBD2; V: TRBV12-3/TRBV12-4; size: medium-sized; J: TRBJ2-7
CDR3: CASSASGENEQFF; DNA: TGTGCCAGCAGTGCTAGCGGGGAAAATGAGCAGTTCTTC; D: TRBD2; V: TRBV6-4; size: many; J: TRBJ2-1
CDR3: CASSLTENYGYTF; DNA: TGTGCCAGCAGCTTAACAGAGAACTATGGCTACACCTTC; D: NA; V: TRBV7-2; size: many; J: TRBJ1-2
CDR3: CASRTRGGLKANVLTF; DNA: TGTGCCAGCCGAACAAGGGGGGGACTGAAGGCCAACGTCCTGACTTTC; D: NA; V: TRBV13; size: medium-sized; J: TRBJ2-6
CDR3: CASSQVVGPYEQYF; DNA: TGCGCCAGCAGCCAAGTTGTCGGACCCTACGAGCAGTACTTC; D: NA; V: TRBV4-1; size: medium-sized; J: TRBJ2-7
CDR3: CASSLVVGNTEAFF; DNA: TGCGCCAGCAGCTTGGTGGTGGGGAACACTGAAGCTTTCTTT; D: NA; V: TRBV5-1; size: many; J: TRBJ1-1
CDR3: CASQDLTANSPLHF; DNA: TGCGCCAGCCAAGACCTGACAGCGAATTCACCCCTCCACTTT; D: NA; V: TRBV10-2; size: NA; J: TRBJ1-6
CDR3: CASNQGTGGGLNEQFF; DNA: TGTGCCAGCAATCAAGGGACGGGCGGGGGGCTGAATGAGCAGTTCTTC; D: TRBD2; V: TRBV6-6; size: many; J: TRBJ2-1
CDR3: CASSLLDGYGYTF; DNA: TGTGCCAGCAGCTTGTTAGACGGCTATGGCTACACCTTC; D: NA; V: TRBV5-4; size: medium-sized; J: TRBJ1-2
CDR3: CASSLRVSGANVLTF; DNA: TGTGCCAGCAGCCTCAGGGTCTCTGGGGCCAACGTCCTGACTTTC; D: NA; V: TRBV6-1; size: many; J: TRBJ2-6